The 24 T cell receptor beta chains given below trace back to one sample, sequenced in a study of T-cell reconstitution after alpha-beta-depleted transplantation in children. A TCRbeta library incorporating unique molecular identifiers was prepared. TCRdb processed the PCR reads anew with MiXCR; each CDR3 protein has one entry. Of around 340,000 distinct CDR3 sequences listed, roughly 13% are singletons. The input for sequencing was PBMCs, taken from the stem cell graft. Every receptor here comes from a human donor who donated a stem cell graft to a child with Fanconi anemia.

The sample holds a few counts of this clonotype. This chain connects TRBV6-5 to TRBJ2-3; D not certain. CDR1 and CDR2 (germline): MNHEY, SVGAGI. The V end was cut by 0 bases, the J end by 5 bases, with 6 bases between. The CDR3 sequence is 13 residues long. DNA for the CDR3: TGTGCCAGCAGTTACTCGGCGAAAGATACGCAGTATTTT. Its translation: CASSYSAKDTQYF.

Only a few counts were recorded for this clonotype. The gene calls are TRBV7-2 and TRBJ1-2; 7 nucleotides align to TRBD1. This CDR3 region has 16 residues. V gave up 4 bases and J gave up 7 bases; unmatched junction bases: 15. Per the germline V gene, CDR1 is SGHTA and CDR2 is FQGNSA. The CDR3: CASSSGGMSPTSGYTF. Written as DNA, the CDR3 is TGTGCCAGCAGCTCAGGGGGAATGAGCCCCACTAGTGGCTACACCTTC. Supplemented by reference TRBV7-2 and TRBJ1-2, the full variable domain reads GAGVSQSPSNKVTEKGKDVELRCDPISGHTALYWYRQSLGQGLEFLIYFQGNSAPDKSGLPSDRFSAERTGGSVSTLTIQRTQQEDSAVYLCASSSGGMSPTSGYTFGSGTRLTVV.

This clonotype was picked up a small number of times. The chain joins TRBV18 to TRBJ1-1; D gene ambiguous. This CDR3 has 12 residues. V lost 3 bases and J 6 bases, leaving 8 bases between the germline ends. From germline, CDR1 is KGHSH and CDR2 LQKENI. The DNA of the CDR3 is TGTGCCAGCTCACCGGACGAAGCTGAAGCTTTCTTT. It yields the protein CASSPDEAEAFF.

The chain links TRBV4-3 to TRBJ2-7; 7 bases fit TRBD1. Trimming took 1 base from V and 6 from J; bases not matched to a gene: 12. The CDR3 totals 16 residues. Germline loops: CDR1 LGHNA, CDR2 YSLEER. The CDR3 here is CASSQGLGRQGGEQYF. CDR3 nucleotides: TGCGCCAGCAGCCAAGGTCTAGGTCGACAGGGTGGCGAGCAGTACTTC.

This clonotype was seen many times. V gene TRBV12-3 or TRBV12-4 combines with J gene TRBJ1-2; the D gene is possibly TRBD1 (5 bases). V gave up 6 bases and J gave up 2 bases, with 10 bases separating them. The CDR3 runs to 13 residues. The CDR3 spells CASRGTANYGYTF. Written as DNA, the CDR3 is TGTGCCAGCAGGGGGACGGCGAACTATGGCTACACCTTC.

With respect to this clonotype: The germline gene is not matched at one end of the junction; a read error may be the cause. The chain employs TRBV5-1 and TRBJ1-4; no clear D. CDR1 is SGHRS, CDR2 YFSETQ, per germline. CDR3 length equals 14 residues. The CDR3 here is CASSLDSTDEKLIF. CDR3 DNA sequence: TGCGCCAGCAGCTTGGACAGCACAGATGAAAAACTGATTTTT.

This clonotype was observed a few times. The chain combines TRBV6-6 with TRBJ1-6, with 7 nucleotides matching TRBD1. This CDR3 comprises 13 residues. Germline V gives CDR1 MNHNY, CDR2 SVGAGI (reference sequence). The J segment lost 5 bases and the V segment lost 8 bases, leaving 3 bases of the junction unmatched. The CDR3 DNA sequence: TGTGCCAGCTCCCAGGGGGATAATTCACCCCTCCACTTT. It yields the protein CASSQGDNSPLHF.

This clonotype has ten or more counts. The CDR3 DNA reads TGCAGTGCTGGACCCCCGCGGCAGAGCACAGATACGCAGTATTTT. This gives the protein CSAGPPRQSTDTQYF. J is TRBJ2-3 and V is TRBV20-1; D not certain. Trimming pared 5 bases from V and 0 bases from J, leaving 15 bases between. Germline loops: CDR1 DFQATT, CDR2 SNEGSKA (reference sequence). The CDR3 has 15 amino acids.

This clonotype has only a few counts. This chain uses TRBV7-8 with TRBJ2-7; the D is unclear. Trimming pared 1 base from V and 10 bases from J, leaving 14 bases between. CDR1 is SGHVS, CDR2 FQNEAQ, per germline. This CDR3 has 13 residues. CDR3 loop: CASSLGVTAPQYF. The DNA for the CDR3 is TGTGCCAGCAGCTTAGGTGTAACAGCCCCTCAGTACTTC.

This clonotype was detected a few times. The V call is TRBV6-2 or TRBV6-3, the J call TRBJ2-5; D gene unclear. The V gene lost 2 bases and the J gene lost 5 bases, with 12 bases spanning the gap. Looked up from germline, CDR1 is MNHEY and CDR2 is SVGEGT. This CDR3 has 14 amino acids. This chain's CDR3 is CASSYVLKQETQYF. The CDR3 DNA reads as TGTGCCAGCAGTTACGTTTTGAAGCAGGAGACCCAGTACTTC.

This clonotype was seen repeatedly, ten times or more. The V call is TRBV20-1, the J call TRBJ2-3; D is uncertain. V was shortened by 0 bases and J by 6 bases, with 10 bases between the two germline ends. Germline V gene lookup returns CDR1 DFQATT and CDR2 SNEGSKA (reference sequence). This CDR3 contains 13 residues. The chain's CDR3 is CSARDRAYDTQYF. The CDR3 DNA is TGCAGTGCTAGAGATCGAGCCTACGATACGCAGTATTTT.

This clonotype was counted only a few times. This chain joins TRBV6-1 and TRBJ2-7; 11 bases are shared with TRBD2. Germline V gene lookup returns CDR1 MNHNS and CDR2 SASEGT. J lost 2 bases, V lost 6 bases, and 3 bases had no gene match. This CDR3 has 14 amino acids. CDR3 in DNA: TGTGCCAGCAGGCCTAGCGGGGGGACCTACGAGCAGTACTTC. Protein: CASRPSGGTYEQYF.

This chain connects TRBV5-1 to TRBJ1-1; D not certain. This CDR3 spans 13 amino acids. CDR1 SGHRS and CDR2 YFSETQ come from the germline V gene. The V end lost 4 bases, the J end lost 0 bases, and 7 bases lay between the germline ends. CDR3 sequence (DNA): TGCGCCAGCAGCCCGGACGTGAACACTGAAGCTTTCTTT. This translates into CASSPDVNTEAFF.

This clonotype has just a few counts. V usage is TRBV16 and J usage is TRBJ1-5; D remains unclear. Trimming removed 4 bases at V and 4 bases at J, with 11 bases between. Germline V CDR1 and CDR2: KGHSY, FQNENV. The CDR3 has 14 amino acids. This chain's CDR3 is CASSLDVRNQPQHF. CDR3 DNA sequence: TGTGCCAGCAGCCTAGATGTGCGGAATCAGCCCCAGCATTTT. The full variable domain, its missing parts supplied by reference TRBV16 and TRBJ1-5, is GEEVAQTPKHLVRGEGQKAKLYCAPIKGHSYVFWYQQVLKNEFKFLISFQNENVFDETGMPKERFSAKCLPNSPCSLEIQATKLEDSAVYFCASSLDVRNQPQHFGDGTRLSIL.

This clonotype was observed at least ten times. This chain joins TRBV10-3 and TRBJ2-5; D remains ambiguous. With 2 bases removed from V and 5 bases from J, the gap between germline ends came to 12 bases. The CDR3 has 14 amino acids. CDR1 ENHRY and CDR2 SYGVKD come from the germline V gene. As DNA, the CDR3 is TGTGCCATCAGTGAGAAGAGCCTTATTGAGACCCAGTACTTC. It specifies CAISEKSLIETQYF.

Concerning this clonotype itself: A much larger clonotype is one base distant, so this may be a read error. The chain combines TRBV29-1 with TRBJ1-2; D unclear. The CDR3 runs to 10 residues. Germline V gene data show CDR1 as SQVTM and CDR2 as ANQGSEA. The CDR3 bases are TGCACCCTTCCAGAGTATGGCTACACCTTC. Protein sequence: CTLPEYGYTF.

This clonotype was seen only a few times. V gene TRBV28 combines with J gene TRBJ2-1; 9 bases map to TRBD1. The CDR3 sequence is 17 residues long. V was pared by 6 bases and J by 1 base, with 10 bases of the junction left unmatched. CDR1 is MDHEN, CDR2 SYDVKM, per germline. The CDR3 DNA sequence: TGTGCCAGCAGAGGACAGGGGACCGCGCGTTCCTACAATGAGCAGTTCTTC. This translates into CASRGQGTARSYNEQFF.

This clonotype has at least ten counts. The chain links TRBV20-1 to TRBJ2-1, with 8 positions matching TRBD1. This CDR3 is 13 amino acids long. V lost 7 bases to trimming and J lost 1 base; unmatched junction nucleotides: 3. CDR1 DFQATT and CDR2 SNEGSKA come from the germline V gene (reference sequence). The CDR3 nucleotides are TGCAGTGGAAGGACAGGGTCCTACAATGAGCAGTTCTTC. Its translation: CSGRTGSYNEQFF.

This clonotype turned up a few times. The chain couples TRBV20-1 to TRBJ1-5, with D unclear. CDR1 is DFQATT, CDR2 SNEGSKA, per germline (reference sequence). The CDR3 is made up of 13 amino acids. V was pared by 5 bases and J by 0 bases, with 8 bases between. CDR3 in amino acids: CSALDNSNQPQHF. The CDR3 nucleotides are TGCAGTGCTCTCGACAATAGCAATCAGCCCCAGCATTTT.

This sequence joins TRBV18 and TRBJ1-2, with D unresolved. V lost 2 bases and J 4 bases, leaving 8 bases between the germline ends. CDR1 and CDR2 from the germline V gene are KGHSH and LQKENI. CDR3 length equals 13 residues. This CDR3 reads CASSPTETYGYTF. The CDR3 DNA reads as TGTGCCAGCTCACCAACAGAAACCTATGGCTACACCTTC. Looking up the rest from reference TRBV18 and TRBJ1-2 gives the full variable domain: NAGVMQNPRHLVRRRGQEARLRCSPMKGHSHVYWYRQLPEEGLKFMVYLQKENIIDESGMPKERFSAEFPKEGPSILRIQQVVRGDSAAYFCASSPTETYGYTFGSGTRLTVV.

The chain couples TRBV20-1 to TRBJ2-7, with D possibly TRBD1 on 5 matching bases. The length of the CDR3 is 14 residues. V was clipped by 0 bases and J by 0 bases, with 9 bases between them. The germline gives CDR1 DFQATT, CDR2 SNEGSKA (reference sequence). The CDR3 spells CSARDKRGSYEQYF. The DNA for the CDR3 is TGCAGTGCTAGAGATAAAAGGGGCTCCTACGAGCAGTACTTC.

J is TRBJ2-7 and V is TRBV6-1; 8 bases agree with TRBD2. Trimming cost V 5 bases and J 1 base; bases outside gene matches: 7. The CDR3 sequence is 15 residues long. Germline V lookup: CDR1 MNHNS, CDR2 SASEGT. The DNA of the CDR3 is TGTGCCAGCAGTCCCTACTCGGGGGGGTCCTACGAGCAGTACTTC. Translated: CASSPYSGGSYEQYF.

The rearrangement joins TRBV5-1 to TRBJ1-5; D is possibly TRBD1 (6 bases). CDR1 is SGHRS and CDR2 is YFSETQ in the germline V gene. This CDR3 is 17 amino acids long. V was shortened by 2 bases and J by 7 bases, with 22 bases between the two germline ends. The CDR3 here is CASSLGTGPGEGQPQHF. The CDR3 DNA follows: TGCGCCAGCAGCTTAGGGACGGGTCCAGGGGAGGGGCAGCCCCAGCATTTT.

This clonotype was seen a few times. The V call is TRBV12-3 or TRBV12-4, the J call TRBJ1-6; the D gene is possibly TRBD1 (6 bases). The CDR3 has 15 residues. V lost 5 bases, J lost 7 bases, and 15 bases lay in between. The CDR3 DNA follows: TGTGCCAGCAGTCCAACAGGGTTAGGAAATTCACCCCTCCACTTT. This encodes CASSPTGLGNSPLHF.